This TCR beta chain was retrieved from a study of T cell repertoires in cytomegalovirus infection. In the study overall: An indication of both CMV infection and matching HLA type came from public TCR beta signatures. Whole-study findings and limits: Identification of carriers of CMV plus the relevant HLA was performed using cumulative public TCR beta family frequency. In two of eight donors, the top clonotype was HLA-C-restricted CMV-specific.

TCRdb reprocessed the reads via MiXCR and lists one record per CDR3 protein. Here the sample spans some 400,000 distinct CDR3 sequences, about 33% being singletons. In regard to this clonotype: Its antigen is as yet unknown.

This receptor was obtained from a human donor in good health (CMV status not recorded). Some clones in this sample may be carry-over from other donors' samples. The sample comprised PBMCs.

The CDR3 region has the DNA TGTGCCAGCAGCCACCACCCAGGGACAGACTACAATGAGCAGTTCTTC. Translation gives CASSHHPGTDYNEQFF. The chain is built from TRBV3-1 and TRBJ2-1, with 7 bases identical to TRBD1. Germline-derived CDR1 and CDR2 are LGHDT and YNNKEL (reference sequence). Trimming took 3 bases from V and 3 from J; bases not matched to a gene: 8. The CDR3 runs to 16 residues.